This record covers a single T cell receptor beta chain. There are many counts of this clonotype. No antigen is known for it. The sample holds no much larger clone one base away, and base qualities are not on file. cDNA was synthesized by template-switch 5'RACE using a primer carrying a 10-nucleotide random unique molecular identifier by which each TCR transcript was tagged. Every sequencing run covered 15-18 subjects and yielded more than 160 million TCR-beta sequences. The RNeasy kit was used to extract total RNA. The KAPA Real-time Library Amplification kit was used to amplify TCR-beta VDJ regions with primers targeting the TCR constant region and the 5'RACE anchor. Sample indexes and Illumina adaptors were added in a first PCR, and a second PCR then increased library yield. After Ampure bead purification, the roughly 650 bp TCR product was size-selected on a 2% E-gel SizeSelection system. Before pooling, library quality was assessed on a Bioanalyzer, concentration was determined with Qubit, and library quantification was performed with the Kapa Library Quantification kit. Libraries were sequenced paired-end 2 x 150 bp on an Illumina HiSeq 2500. To increase sequence diversity, 25-30% phiX was spiked into each library pool. The paper's processing steps were these. The UMI-based MiGEC pipeline processed quality-filtered reads and removed over 80% of raw TCR sequences during error correction. VDJ genes were aligned to IMGT germline references, and clonotypes were defined by unique CDR3 amino acid sequence plus V-J genes. Clonal expansion, Shannon diversity and CDR3 relatedness were evaluated with VDJtools (CalcPairwiseDistances, ClusterSamples), while phylogenetic trees were built in CLCbio workbench. A clone was classed as expanded if it had 8 or more unique UMIs, a cutoff based on coefficient-of-variation modelling across technical triplicates. TCRdb's own reprocessing of the public reads used fastp at Q25 and MiXCR and kept productive beta chains. Identical CDR3 proteins give one entry, which carries the most common genes and DNA. The V and J calls shown here were made by TCRdb, not taken from the authors' results. In all, the sample holds 30,000 to 40,000 distinct CDR3 sequences, and around 4% of those were seen once. The ten top clones hold under 2.5% of the sample.

The data originate from a study of neurological immune-mediated disorders (dated by TCRdb to about 2019). About the study as a whole: Among the roughly 34 multiple sclerosis patients, relapsing-remitting MS was present in some 30 and secondary progressive MS was present in 3. The study compared peripheral blood TCR-beta repertoires of HTLV-I-associated myelopathy (HAM/TSP) patients, multiple sclerosis patients and healthy controls using UMI-based sequencing. Alongside PBMC samples, the set of some 98 TCR-beta libraries contained longitudinal samples, technical triplicates, and paired CD4+ and CD8+ T-cell subsets that had been sorted. Of the 65 to 70 subjects in the cohort, about 14 were HAM/TSP patients, some 35 were multiple sclerosis patients, and about 20 were healthy controls.

Libraries from unsorted PBMCs were made from 2 million PBMCs kept in RNAlater at -80 degrees C until RNA extraction. Multiple sclerosis patients were enrolled in a US clinical protocol evaluating disease progression by magnetic resonance imaging. Peripheral blood was subjected to Ficoll-Hypaque density gradient centrifugation to isolate PBMCs, which were then cryopreserved in liquid nitrogen. Study-wide conclusions, independent of this receptor: TCR clonal expansion was highest in HAM/TSP patients and lowest in MS patients, with MS patients falling below even healthy controls. The MS cluster was not associated with any clinical or MRI features, and the authors stated that larger cohorts are needed. Across subjects, expanded clones never shared an identical CDR3 amino acid sequence, which suggests that the TCR-beta repertoires in every group were private. In a phylogenetic analysis, the repertoires of 18 out of 34 MS patients fell into a single cluster of related CDR3 sequences, pointing to a possible signature at the repertoire level.

This receptor was obtained from a man younger than 40 with multiple sclerosis. The sample comprised PBMCs.

The DNA is as follows: TGCAGTGCTAGTGCTAGAGCCTATGGCTACACCTTC. Its amino acids are CSASARAYGYTF. In this chain, TRBV20-1 is recombined with TRBJ1-2; no D gene call is confident. V was cut back by 3 bases and J by 4 bases, leaving a gap of 9 bases between them. Based on the germline V gene (reference sequence), the CDR1 and CDR2 sequences are DFQATT and SNEGSKA. CDR3 length: 12 amino acids, cysteine to phenylalanine. Solely the CDR3 DNA is kept, with 36 bases framed from the first base.